The T cell receptor (beta chain) under discussion was sequenced for a study of control samples from healthy donors and cancer patients. V lost 0 bases and J lost 2; bases outside the gene matches: 5. CDR1 is SGDLS and CDR2 is YYNGEE in the germline V gene. CDR3 length: 16 residues. Sequencing used immunoSEQ multiplex PCR; TCRdb keeps in-frame clones, though not all of them. The table has 100,000 or so clones, roughly four fifths seen once. This clone was found once. The sample consisted of blood. The TCR sequence derives from a woman aged 45 to 65 in good health. J is TRBJ2-1 and V is TRBV9; TRBD2 agrees at 7 bases. The CDR3 spells CASSVGTSVAYNEQFF. For the CDR3, the DNA is TGTGCCAGCAGCGTAGGTACTAGCGTCGCCTACAATGAGCAGTTCTTC. Full variable domain (missing parts from reference TRBV9 and TRBJ2-1): DSGVTQTPKHLITATGQRVTLRCSPRSGDLSVYWYQQSLDQGLQFLIQYYNGEERAKGNILERFSAQQFPDLHSELNLSSLELGDSALYFCASSVGTSVAYNEQFFGPGTRLTVL.